The 15 T cell receptor beta chains given below trace back to one sample, sequenced in a study of T cell responses to AZD1222 COVID-19 vaccine. The data were produced by immunoSEQ multiplex PCR, yet TCRdb's version contains in-frame clones alone and is incomplete. The sample lists over 120,000 clones, 85% to 95% occurring once. The sequencing used peripheral blood, collected on day 0 of AZD1222 vaccination. The receptors shown here come from an adult in good health.

The gene calls are TRBV29-1 and TRBJ1-3, with 8 bases lining up with TRBD1. Germline values: CDR1 SQVTM, CDR2 ANQGSEA. J was trimmed by 0 bases and V by 4 bases; bases with no gene match: 2. This CDR3 has 14 amino acids. This chain's CDR3 is CSVVQGGSGNTIYF. CDR3 coding DNA: TGCAGCGTTGTACAGGGGGGCTCTGGAAACACCATATATTTT. Combining the CDR3 with reference TRBV29-1 and TRBJ1-3 gives the whole variable domain SAVISQKPSRDICQRGTSLTIQCQVDSQVTMMFWYRQQPGQSLTLIATANQGSEATYESGFVIDKFPISRPNLTFSTLTVSNMSPEDSSIYLCSVVQGGSGNTIYFGEGSWLTVV.

The chain couples TRBV7-6 to TRBJ1-2; D perhaps matches TRBD1 (5 bases). Per the germline V gene, CDR1 is SGHVS and CDR2 is FNYEAQ. The CDR3 runs to 16 residues. The ends were cut back, 1 base at V and 6 bases at J, with 18 bases in the middle. CDR3 DNA: TGTGCCAGCAGCTTAGAGGCTATCCGGACATATAATGGCTACACCTTC. Translated: CASSLEAIRTYNGYTF.

The CDR3 nucleotides are TGTGCCAGTACCGATCCTTCGGGGGTCTACTATGGCTACACCTTC. It codes for CASTDPSGVYYGYTF. The chain is built from TRBV19 and TRBJ1-2, with D tentatively TRBD1 (5 bases). The CDR3 consists of 15 residues. Trimming removed 7 bases at V and 3 bases at J, with 18 bases between. The germline CDR1 and CDR2 sequences are LNHDA and SQIVND (reference sequence).

J is TRBJ1-5 and V is TRBV6-5; perhaps TRBD1 as D (5 bases). V was shortened by 6 bases and J by 4 bases, with 16 bases between the two germline ends. Germline V CDR1 and CDR2: MNHEY, SVGAGI. This CDR3 contains 15 residues. CDR3 DNA: TGTGCCAGCAGCCAGGGACGGATAGGGAATCAGCCCCAGCATTTT. Protein: CASSQGRIGNQPQHF.

The chain couples TRBV5-1 to TRBJ1-1, with TRBD1 matching over 7 bases. The CDR3 totals 14 residues. The J segment lost 1 base and the V segment lost 6 bases, leaving 6 bases of the junction unmatched. Per the germline V gene, CDR1 is SGHRS and CDR2 is YFSETQ. CDR3 loop: CASKKGQSNTEAFF. CDR3 DNA sequence: TGCGCCAGCAAAAAGGGACAGTCGAACACTGAAGCTTTCTTT.

The chain links TRBV7-2 to TRBJ2-2, with D perhaps TRBD2 (5 bases). The CDR3 contains 15 residues. Trimming cost V 3 bases and J 6 bases, with 14 bases left between them. In germline, CDR1 is SGHTA, CDR2 FQGNSA. The CDR3 coding sequence is TGTGCCAGCAGCTTGAGGACTCTAGGGCCCGGGGAGCTGTTTTTT. Translated, it gives CASSLRTLGPGELFF. The whole variable domain, remainder taken from reference TRBV7-2 and TRBJ2-2, is GAGVSQSPSNKVTEKGKDVELRCDPISGHTALYWYRQSLGQGLEFLIYFQGNSAPDKSGLPSDRFSAERTGGSVSTLTIQRTQQEDSAVYLCASSLRTLGPGELFFGEGSRLTVL.

Points on this clone: The sample contains more than one DNA sequence encoding this CDR3. J is TRBJ2-5 and V is TRBV27, with D perhaps matching TRBD2 (8 bases). V was pared by 5 bases and J by 5 bases, with 15 bases between. This CDR3 is 14 amino acids long. Germline CDR1 MNHEY, CDR2 SMNVEV (reference sequence). The CDR3 sequence: CASSRQGGGETQYF. The CDR3 nucleotides read TGTGCCAGCAGTCGACAGGGCGGGGGGGAGACCCAGTACTTC.

The chain has TRBV18 and TRBJ2-3; tentatively, D is TRBD2 (6 bases). There are 13 residues in the CDR3. CDR1 KGHSH and CDR2 LQKENI come from the germline V gene. The V end was cut by 4 bases, the J end by 4 bases, with 9 bases between. This CDR3 is CASSLPGADTQYF. The CDR3 DNA is TGTGCCAGCTCACTACCGGGAGCAGATACGCAGTATTTT.

This clone was seen once. The J gene is TRBJ2-7, the V gene TRBV2; D call uncertain. The germline gives CDR1 SNHLY, CDR2 FYNNEI. V shed 2 bases and J shed 2 bases, with 4 bases lying between them. The CDR3 is 12 residues long. CDR3 region: CASSEFTYEQYF. The CDR3 DNA sequence: TGTGCCAGCAGTGAATTCACCTACGAGCAGTACTTC.

The chain is built from TRBV30 and TRBJ2-2; D not certain. This CDR3 has 15 amino acids. Germline CDR1 GTSNPN, CDR2 SVGIG (reference sequence). Trimming stripped 0 bases from V and 2 bases from J, with 10 bases between. The CDR3, as DNA: TGTGCCTGGAGTGTATTGGTCAGAAACACCGGGGAGCTGTTTTTT. Protein: CAWSVLVRNTGELFF.

The chain is built from TRBV5-1 and TRBJ1-2; D is unresolved. Trimming removed 0 bases from V and 8 bases from J, with 14 bases in between. This CDR3 spans 14 amino acids. Germline CDR1 SGHRS, CDR2 YFSETQ. CDR3 coding DNA: TGCGCCAGCAGCTTGGATTTGGGGTCCGGGGGCTACACCTTC. Translating gives CASSLDLGSGGYTF.

CDR3 sequence reads: CASRRDQNTGELFF. CDR3 sequence (DNA): TGTGCCAGCAGGCGGGACCAGAACACCGGGGAGCTGTTTTTT. The rearrangement links TRBV6-6 to TRBJ2-2; D possibly corresponds to TRBD2 (6 bases). The CDR3 has 14 residues. V was clipped by 6 bases and J by 1 base, with 9 bases between them. The germline CDR1 and CDR2 sequences are MNHNY and SVGAGI (reference sequence).

This chain links TRBV9 with TRBJ2-3; perhaps TRBD2 as D (5 bases). The CDR3 is 13 residues long. The germline V and J ends were trimmed by 7 bases and 1 base, with 10 bases remaining between them. CDR1 is SGDLS, CDR2 YYNGEE, per germline. The CDR3 region is CASGREGTDTQYF. The DNA for the CDR3 is TGTGCCAGCGGCCGGGAAGGCACAGATACGCAGTATTTT. Full variable domain (outside the CDR3, taken from reference TRBV9 and TRBJ2-3): DSGVTQTPKHLITATGQRVTLRCSPRSGDLSVYWYQQSLDQGLQFLIQYYNGEERAKGNILERFSAQQFPDLHSELNLSSLELGDSALYFCASGREGTDTQYFGPGTRLTVL.

The chain has TRBV5-6 and TRBJ2-3; D perhaps matches TRBD2 (5 bases). The CDR3 has 14 amino acids. Germline CDR1 reads SGHDT; CDR2 reads YYEEEE. Trimming pared 0 bases from V and 3 bases from J, leaving 8 bases between. The CDR3 spells CASSLALVTDTQYF. Here the CDR3 DNA reads TGTGCCAGCAGCTTGGCACTAGTTACAGATACGCAGTATTTT.

The rearrangement links TRBV28 to TRBJ1-1, with TRBD1 as a possible D gene (5 bases). V dropped 2 bases and J dropped 0 bases, with 7 bases sitting between them. CDR3 length: 14 amino acids. Germline CDR1 MDHEN, CDR2 SYDVKM. CDR3 in amino acids: CASSLRGLNTEAFF. In nucleotides, the CDR3 is TGTGCCAGCAGTTTACGGGGCCTGAACACTGAAGCTTTCTTT.